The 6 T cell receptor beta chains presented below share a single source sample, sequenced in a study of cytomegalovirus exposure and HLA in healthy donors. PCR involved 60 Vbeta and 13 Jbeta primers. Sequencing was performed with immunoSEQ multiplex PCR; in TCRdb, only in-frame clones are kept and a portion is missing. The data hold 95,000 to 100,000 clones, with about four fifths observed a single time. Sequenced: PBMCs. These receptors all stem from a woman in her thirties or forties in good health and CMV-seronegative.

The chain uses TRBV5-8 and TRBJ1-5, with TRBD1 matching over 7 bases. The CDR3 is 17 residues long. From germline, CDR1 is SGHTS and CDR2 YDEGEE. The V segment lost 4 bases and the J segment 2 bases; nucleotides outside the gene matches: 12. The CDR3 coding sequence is TGTGCCAGCAGCCTGAAGACAGGGTCGGTGGGCAATCAGCCCCAGCATTTT. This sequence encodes CASSLKTGSVGNQPQHF.

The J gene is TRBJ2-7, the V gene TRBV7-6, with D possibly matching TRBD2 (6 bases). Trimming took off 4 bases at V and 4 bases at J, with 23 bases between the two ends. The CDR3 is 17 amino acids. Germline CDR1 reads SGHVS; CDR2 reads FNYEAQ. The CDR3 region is CASSYGPPMGGGYEQYF. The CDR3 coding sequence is TGTGCCAGCAGCTACGGGCCCCCAATGGGTGGGGGGTACGAGCAGTACTTC.

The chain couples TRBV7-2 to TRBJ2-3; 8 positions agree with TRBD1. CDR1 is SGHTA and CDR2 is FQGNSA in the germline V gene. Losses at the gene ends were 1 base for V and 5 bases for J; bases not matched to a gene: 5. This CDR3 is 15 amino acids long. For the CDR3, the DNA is TGTGCCAGCAGCTTAGATCTAGGGACAGGAGATACGCAGTATTTT. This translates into CASSLDLGTGDTQYF.

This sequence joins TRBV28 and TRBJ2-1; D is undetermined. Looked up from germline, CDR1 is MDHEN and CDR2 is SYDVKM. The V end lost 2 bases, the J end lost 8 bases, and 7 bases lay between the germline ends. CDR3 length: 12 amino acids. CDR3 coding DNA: TGTGCCAGCAGTTTAGGCCTCTATGAGCAGTTCTTC. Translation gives CASSLGLYEQFF.

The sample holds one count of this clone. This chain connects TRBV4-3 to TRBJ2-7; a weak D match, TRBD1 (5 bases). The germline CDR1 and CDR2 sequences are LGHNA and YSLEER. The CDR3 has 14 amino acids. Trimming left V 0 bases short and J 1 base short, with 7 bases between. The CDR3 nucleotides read TGCGCCAGCAGCCAAGACTCAGGGTCCTACGAGCAGTACTTC. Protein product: CASSQDSGSYEQYF.

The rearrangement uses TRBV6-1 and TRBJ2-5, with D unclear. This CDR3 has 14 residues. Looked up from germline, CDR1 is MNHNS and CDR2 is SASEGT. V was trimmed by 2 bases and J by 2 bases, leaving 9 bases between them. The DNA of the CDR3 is TGTGCCAGCAGTGAATCACTGCTTCAAGAGACCCAGTACTTC. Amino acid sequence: CASSESLLQETQYF.